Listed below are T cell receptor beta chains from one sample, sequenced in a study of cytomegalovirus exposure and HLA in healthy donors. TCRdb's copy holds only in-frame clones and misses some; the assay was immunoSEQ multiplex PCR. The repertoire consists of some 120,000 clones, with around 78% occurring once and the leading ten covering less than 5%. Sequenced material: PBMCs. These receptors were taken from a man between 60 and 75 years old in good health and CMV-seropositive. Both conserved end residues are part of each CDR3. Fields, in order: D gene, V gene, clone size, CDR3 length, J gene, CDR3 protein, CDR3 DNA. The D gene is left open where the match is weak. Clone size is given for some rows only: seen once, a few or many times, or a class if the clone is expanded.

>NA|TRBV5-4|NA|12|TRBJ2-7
CASSFDTYEQYF
TGTGCCAGCAGCTTTGACACCTACGAGCAGTACTTC
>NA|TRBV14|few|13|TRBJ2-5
CASSRRVVGTQYF
TGTGCCAGCAGCCGCCGGGTTGTCGGAACCCAGTACTTC
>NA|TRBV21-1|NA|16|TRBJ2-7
CASPSRTSGSSYEQYF
TGTGCCAGCCCCTCCAGGACTAGCGGTAGCTCCTACGAGCAGTACTTC
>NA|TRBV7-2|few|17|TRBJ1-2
CASSLMLSDSFLGGYTF
TGTGCCAGCAGCTTAATGCTTTCGGACAGCTTTTTGGGCGGCTACACCTTC
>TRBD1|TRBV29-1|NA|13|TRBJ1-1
CSFRTGGGTEAFF
TGCAGCTTTAGGACAGGTGGAGGCACTGAAGCTTTCTTT
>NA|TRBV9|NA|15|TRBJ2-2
CASSVWQGTPGELFF
TGTGCCAGCAGCGTTTGGCAGGGGACCCCCGGGGAGCTGTTTTTT
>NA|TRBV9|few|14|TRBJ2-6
CASSPRSGANVLTF
TGTGCCAGCAGCCCGCGCTCGGGGGCCAACGTCCTGACTTTC
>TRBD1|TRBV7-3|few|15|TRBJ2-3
CASSLGTGGPDTQYF
TGTGCCAGCAGCTTAGGGACAGGGGGCCCAGATACGCAGTATTTT
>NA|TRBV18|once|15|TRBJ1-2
CASSPPERQRYGYTF
TGTGCCAGCTCACCGCCGGAAAGACAGCGATATGGCTACACCTTC
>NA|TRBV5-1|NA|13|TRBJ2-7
CASSLQGGFEQYF
TGCGCCAGCAGCTTGCAGGGCGGCTTCGAGCAGTACTTC
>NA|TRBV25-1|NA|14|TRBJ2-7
CASSDRGALYEQYF
TGTGCCAGCAGTGACCGGGGGGCCCTCTACGAGCAGTACTTC
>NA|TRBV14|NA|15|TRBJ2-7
CASSPGQNPASEQYF
TGTGCCAGCAGCCCCGGACAGAACCCTGCGAGCGAGCAGTACTTC
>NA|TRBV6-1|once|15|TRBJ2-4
CASTLGLGAKNIQYF
TGTGCCAGCACCCTGGGACTGGGGGCCAAAAACATTCAGTACTTC
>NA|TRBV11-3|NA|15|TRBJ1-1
CASSPRGGVGTEAFF
TGTGCCAGCAGCCCGCGGGGAGGGGTCGGCACTGAAGCTTTCTTT
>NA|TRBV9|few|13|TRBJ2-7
CASSVAGGSRQYF
TGTGCCAGCAGCGTAGCTGGAGGGAGTCGGCAGTACTTC
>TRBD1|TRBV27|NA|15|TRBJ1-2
CASSPSAGGFYGYTF
TGTGCCAGCAGTCCGAGCGCAGGGGGCTTCTATGGCTACACCTTC
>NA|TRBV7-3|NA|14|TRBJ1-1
CASSAGGLGTEAFF
TGTGCCAGCAGCGCCGGAGGGTTGGGCACTGAAGCTTTCTTT
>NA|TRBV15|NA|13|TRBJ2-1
CATSALSYNEQFF
TGTGCCACCAGCGCGCTATCCTACAATGAGCAGTTCTTC
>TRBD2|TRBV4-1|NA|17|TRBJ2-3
CASSSRLAGLSTDTQYF
TGCGCCAGCAGCTCAAGACTAGCGGGGTTAAGCACAGATACGCAGTATTTT
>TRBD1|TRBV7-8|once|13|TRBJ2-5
CASSEDRQETQYF
TGTGCCAGCAGCGAGGACAGGCAAGAGACCCAGTACTTC
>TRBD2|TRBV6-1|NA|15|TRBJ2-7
CASSESLASIYEQYF
TGTGCCAGCAGTGAATCACTAGCGAGTATCTACGAGCAGTACTTC
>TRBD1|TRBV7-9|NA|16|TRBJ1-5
CASSFGQGSENQPQHF
TGTGCCAGCAGCTTCGGACAGGGATCGGAAAATCAGCCCCAGCATTTT
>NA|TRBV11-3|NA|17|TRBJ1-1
CASSPLGLMLRYTEAFF
TGTGCCAGCAGCCCTCTCGGTCTGATGTTGCGTTACACTGAAGCTTTCTTT
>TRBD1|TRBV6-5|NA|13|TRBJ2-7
CASRVTRTGEQYF
TGTGCCAGCAGGGTCACGCGGACAGGTGAGCAGTACTTC
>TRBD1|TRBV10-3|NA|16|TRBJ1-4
CAISPGQGLDNEKLFF
TGTGCCATCAGCCCGGGACAGGGGCTAGATAATGAAAAACTGTTTTTT
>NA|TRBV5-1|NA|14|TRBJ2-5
CATTVQGGGETQYF
TGCGCCACCACCGTACAGGGGGGGGGAGAGACCCAGTACTTC
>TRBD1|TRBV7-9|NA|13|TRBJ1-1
CASSQQGYTEVFF
TGTGCCAGCAGCCAACAGGGGTACACTGAAGTTTTCTTT
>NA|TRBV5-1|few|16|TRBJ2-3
CASSFGRGFTPDTQYF
TGCGCCAGCAGCTTTGGACGGGGGTTCACCCCAGATACGCAGTATTTT
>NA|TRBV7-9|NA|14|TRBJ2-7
CSSSLREGSYEQYF
TGTTCCAGCAGCTTACGGGAAGGCTCTTACGAGCAGTACTTC
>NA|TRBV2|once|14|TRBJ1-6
CASKRRRRDSPLHF
TGTGCCAGCAAGAGGCGTAGGAGGGATTCACCCCTCCACTTT
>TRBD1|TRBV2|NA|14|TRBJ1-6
CASSEVGQGAPLHF
TGTGCCAGCAGTGAAGTCGGACAGGGTGCACCCCTCCACTTT
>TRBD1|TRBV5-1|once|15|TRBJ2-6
CASSYDRAEANVLTF
TGCGCCAGCAGCTATGACAGGGCCGAGGCCAACGTCCTGACTTTC
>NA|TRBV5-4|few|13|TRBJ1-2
CASSPGVNYGYTF
TGTGCCAGCAGCCCAGGGGTTAACTATGGCTACACCTTC
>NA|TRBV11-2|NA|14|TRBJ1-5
CASSSVSGYQPQHF
TGTGCCAGCAGCTCCGTCTCGGGGTATCAGCCCCAGCATTTT
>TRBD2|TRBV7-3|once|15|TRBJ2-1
CASSLELAGVGEQFF
TGTGCCAGCAGCTTAGAACTAGCGGGGGTGGGTGAGCAGTTCTTC
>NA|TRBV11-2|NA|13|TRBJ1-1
CASSLDRGNEAFF
TGTGCCAGCAGCTTAGATCGGGGAAATGAAGCTTTCTTT
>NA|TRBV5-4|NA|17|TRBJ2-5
CASTVRAGARGEETQYF
TGTGCCAGCACGGTCCGTGCGGGGGCCCGGGGGGAAGAGACCCAGTACTTC
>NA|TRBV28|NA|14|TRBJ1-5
CASSPPSRGLPQHF
TGTGCCAGCAGTCCACCCAGCAGAGGTCTGCCCCAGCATTTT
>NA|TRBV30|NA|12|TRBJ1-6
CAWNREFSPLHF
TGTGCCTGGAATCGGGAATTTTCACCCCTCCACTTT
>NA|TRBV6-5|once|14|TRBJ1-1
CASSSPPGNTEAFF
TGTGCCAGCAGTTCCCCCCCCGGGAACACTGAAGCTTTCTTT
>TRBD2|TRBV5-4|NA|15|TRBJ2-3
CASSSGLAATDTQYF
TGTGCCAGCAGTTCCGGACTAGCGGCTACAGATACGCAGTATTTT
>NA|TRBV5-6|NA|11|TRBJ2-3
CASPPGHTQYF
TGTGCCAGCCCCCCTGGGCATACGCAGTATTTT
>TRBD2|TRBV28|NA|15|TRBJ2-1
CASIVGGLDYNEQFF
TGTGCCAGCATCGTAGGGGGACTAGACTACAATGAGCAGTTCTTC
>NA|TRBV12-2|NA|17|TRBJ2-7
CASRFSTSGAISYEQYF
TGTGCAAGTCGCTTCTCTACTAGCGGGGCCATCTCCTACGAGCAGTACTTC
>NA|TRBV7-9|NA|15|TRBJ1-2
CASSSGGIVPYGYTF
TGTGCCAGCAGCTCGGGGGGGATAGTCCCCTATGGCTACACCTTC
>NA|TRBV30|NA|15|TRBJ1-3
CAWTSGGLLSNTIYF
TGTGCCTGGACATCGGGGGGGCTTTTATCAAACACCATATATTTT
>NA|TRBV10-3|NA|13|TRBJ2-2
CAILFEVTGELFF
TGTGCCATCCTTTTTGAGGTCACCGGGGAGCTGTTTTTT
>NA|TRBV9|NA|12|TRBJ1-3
CASSAYGNTIYF
TGTGCCAGCAGCGCTTATGGAAACACCATATATTTT
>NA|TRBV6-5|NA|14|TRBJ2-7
CASSYSMGSYEQYF
TGTGCCAGCAGTTACTCGATGGGGAGCTACGAGCAGTACTTC
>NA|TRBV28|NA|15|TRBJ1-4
CASSLFEQGGEKLFF
TGTGCCAGCAGTTTATTCGAACAGGGTGGTGAAAAACTGTTTTTT
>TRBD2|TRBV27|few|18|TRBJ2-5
CASSRQSGTSGGAETQYF
TGTGCCAGCAGTCGACAATCCGGGACTAGCGGGGGCGCGGAGACCCAGTACTTC
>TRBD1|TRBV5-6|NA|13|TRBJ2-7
CASSRGTGSEQYF
TGTGCCAGCAGCCGGGGGACAGGGAGCGAGCAGTACTTC
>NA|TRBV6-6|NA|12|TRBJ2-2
CASSPYTGELFF
TGTGCCAGCAGCCCCTACACCGGGGAGCTGTTTTTT
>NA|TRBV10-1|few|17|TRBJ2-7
CAIYYTPDWTPSYEQYF
TGCGCCATCTACTATACCCCCGACTGGACACCCTCCTACGAGCAGTACTTC
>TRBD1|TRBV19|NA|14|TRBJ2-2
CASSGTGSAGELFF
TGTGCCAGTAGTGGGACAGGGAGTGCCGGGGAGCTGTTTTTT